Described below is a single TCR beta chain sequence and its context. The data originate from a study of monozygotic twins with cystic fibrosis. Per the germline V gene, CDR1 is SNHLY and CDR2 is FYNNEI. Trimming shortened V by 6 bases and J by 4 bases, and 18 bases separated the two germline ends. This CDR3 has 15 residues. Sequencing used immunoSEQ multiplex PCR; TCRdb keeps in-frame clones, though not all of them. The data contain about 15,000 clones, approximately 98% of them singletons. This TCR was recovered from a girl aged 2-9 years with cystic fibrosis. The chain uses TRBV2 and TRBJ1-2, with D possibly matching TRBD1 (6 bases). The source material was blood. CDR3 in DNA: TGTGCCAGCAGCCAGGACAGCCGTAACCCCTATGGCTACACCTTC. It is translated as CASSQDSRNPYGYTF.